These T cell receptor beta chains were read from a single sample in a study of shared clonotypes between healthy human individuals. The protocol was immunoSEQ multiplex PCR, while the TCRdb copy is restricted to in-frame clones and leaves out a portion. The table lists about 1.5 million clones, 95% to 99% of them singletons. What was sequenced was naive CD4+ T cells sorted from blood. The receptors stem from a man aged 25 to 40 in good health. Each CDR3 is given with its conserved first and last residue. The order of the fields is V gene, D gene, clone size, J gene, CDR3 protein, CDR3 DNA. A D gene is named only where the DNA matches it firmly. The size entry is marked missing in some rows and otherwise reads once, few, many or a size class.

TRBV19	TRBD1	-	TRBJ2-5	CASSIPGQGEETQYF	TGTGCCAGTAGTATACCGGGACAGGGGGAAGAGACCCAGTACTTC
TRBV15	-	-	TRBJ2-7	CATSGVADEQYF	TGTGCCACCAGCGGGGTCGCGGACGAGCAGTACTTC
TRBV7-7	-	once	TRBJ1-1	CASSPQTGVEAFF	TGTGCTAGCAGCCCCCAGACTGGGGTTGAGGCTTTCTTT
TRBV6-1	TRBD1	once	TRBJ2-1	CASSENTGGREQFF	TGTGCCAGCAGTGAAAATACAGGGGGCAGAGAGCAGTTCTTC
TRBV5-3	TRBD2	-	TRBJ2-7	CARSQKMVNSQRDYEQYF	TGTGCCAGAAGCCAAAAAATGGTTAACTCACAGCGGGACTACGAGCAGTACTTC
TRBV28	TRBD1	-	TRBJ2-7	CASRGTGWTYEQYF	TGTGCCAGCAGAGGGACAGGGTGGACCTACGAGCAGTACTTC
TRBV6-5	TRBD1	-	TRBJ2-7	CASRSFGTGSYEQYF	TGTGCCAGCAGATCTTTCGGGACAGGCTCCTACGAGCAGTACTTC
TRBV29-1	TRBD1	-	TRBJ1-1	CSVEVQGGTEAFF	TGCAGCGTGGAGGTACAGGGGGGTACTGAAGCTTTCTTT
TRBV9	-	-	TRBJ2-1	CASSVGPVGNEQFF	TGTGCCAGCAGCGTAGGTCCGGTAGGGAATGAGCAGTTCTTC
TRBV10-3	TRBD2	-	TRBJ2-2	CAIMTRLADGELFF	TGTGCCATCATGACGAGACTAGCGGACGGGGAGCTGTTTTTT
TRBV7-9	-	once	TRBJ1-5	CASSLARGSTYPSNQPQHF	TGTGCCAGCAGCTTAGCGCGGGGCAGTACATACCCTAGCAATCAGCCCCAGCATTTT
TRBV18	-	-	TRBJ2-2	CASSPSLGVPGELFF	TGTGCCAGCTCACCAAGCCTAGGTGTCCCCGGGGAGCTGTTTTTT
TRBV2	TRBD2	-	TRBJ2-7	CASSVSGLAGDEQYF	TGTGCCAGCAGTGTCTCGGGACTAGCGGGGGACGAGCAGTACTTC
TRBV7-8	-	-	TRBJ1-1	CASSTQSKITTEAFF	TGTGCCAGCAGCACGCAGTCCAAGATTACGACTGAAGCTTTCTTT
TRBV2	-	-	TRBJ2-5	CASRSDQETQYF	TGTGCCAGCAGGAGCGACCAAGAGACCCAGTACTTC
TRBV6-1	-	-	TRBJ2-7	CASSEAPDGYEQYF	TGTGCCAGCAGTGAAGCCCCGGACGGCTACGAGCAGTACTTC
TRBV5-4	-	-	TRBJ2-1	CASRLAPSDNEQFF	TGTGCCAGCAGGTTAGCGCCTAGCGACAATGAGCAGTTCTTC
TRBV27	TRBD2	-	TRBJ2-3	CASSPRGPAGATDTQYF	TGTGCCAGCAGTCCTCGGGGGCCAGCGGGAGCCACAGATACGCAGTATTTT
TRBV19	-	-	TRBJ2-1	CASSIIPGAIYEQFF	TGTGCCAGTAGTATCATCCCGGGAGCGATCTATGAGCAGTTCTTC
TRBV19	TRBD1	-	TRBJ1-1	CASSIRQGGVETEAFF	TGTGCCAGTAGTATTCGACAGGGGGGAGTGGAGACTGAAGCTTTCTTT
TRBV28	-	-	TRBJ2-5	CASSLPPTQYF	TGTGCCAGCAGTTTACCGCCGACCCAGTACTTC
TRBV5-4	TRBD2	once	TRBJ2-2	CASSSGTSGRAGTGELFF	TGTGCCAGCAGCTCGGGGACTAGCGGGAGGGCTGGCACCGGGGAGCTGTTTTTT
TRBV28	TRBD1	-	TRBJ1-2	CANSGATGEGYYGYTF	TGTGCCAACTCTGGGGCTACAGGGGAGGGATACTATGGCTACACCTTC
TRBV5-1	TRBD1	-	TRBJ2-1	CASSSTGRGEQFF	TGCGCCAGCAGCTCGACAGGGAGAGGTGAGCAGTTCTTC
TRBV5-5	-	-	TRBJ2-5	CASSLGGGGETQYF	TGTGCCAGCAGCTTGGGTGGTGGAGGGGAGACCCAGTACTTC
TRBV7-9	TRBD1	-	TRBJ2-7	CASSLQQGNYEQYF	TGTGCCAGCAGCTTACAACAGGGGAACTACGAGCAGTACTTC
TRBV10-1	-	-	TRBJ2-3	CASSETSVDTQYF	TGCGCCAGCAGTGAGACCTCGGTAGATACGCAGTATTTT
TRBV5-4	TRBD1	-	TRBJ2-7	CASSLTGTGREQYF	TGTGCCAGCAGCTTGACGGGGACAGGGCGCGAGCAGTACTTC
TRBV18	TRBD1	-	TRBJ1-1	CASSPPLGQGNPEAFF	TGTGCCAGCTCACCACCGCTGGGACAGGGTAACCCCGAAGCTTTCTTT
TRBV13	-	-	TRBJ2-1	CASSLGGRNEQFF	TGTGCCAGCAGCTTAGGAGGGAGGAATGAGCAGTTCTTC